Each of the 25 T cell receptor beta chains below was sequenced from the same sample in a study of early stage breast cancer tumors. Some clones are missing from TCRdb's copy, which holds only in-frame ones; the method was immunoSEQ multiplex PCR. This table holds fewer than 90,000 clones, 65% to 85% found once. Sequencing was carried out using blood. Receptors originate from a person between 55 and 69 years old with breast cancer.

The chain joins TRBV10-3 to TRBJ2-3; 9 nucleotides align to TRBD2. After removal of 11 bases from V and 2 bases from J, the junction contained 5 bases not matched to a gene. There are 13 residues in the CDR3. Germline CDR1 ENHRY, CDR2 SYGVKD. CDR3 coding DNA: TGTGCCTCGGAGCGGGGGGACACAGATACGCAGTATTTT. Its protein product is CASERGDTDTQYF.

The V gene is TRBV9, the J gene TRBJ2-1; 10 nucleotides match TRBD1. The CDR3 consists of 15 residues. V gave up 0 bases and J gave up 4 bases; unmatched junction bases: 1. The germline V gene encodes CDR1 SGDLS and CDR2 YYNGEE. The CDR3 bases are TGTGCCAGCAGCGTAGGGGACAGGGGTTACAATGAGCAGTTCTTC. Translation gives CASSVGDRGYNEQFF.

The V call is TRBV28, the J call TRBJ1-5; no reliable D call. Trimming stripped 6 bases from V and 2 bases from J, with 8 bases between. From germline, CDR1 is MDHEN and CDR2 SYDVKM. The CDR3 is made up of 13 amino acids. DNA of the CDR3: TGTGCCAGCAGATACGGACGCAATCAGCCCCAGCATTTT. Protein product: CASRYGRNQPQHF.

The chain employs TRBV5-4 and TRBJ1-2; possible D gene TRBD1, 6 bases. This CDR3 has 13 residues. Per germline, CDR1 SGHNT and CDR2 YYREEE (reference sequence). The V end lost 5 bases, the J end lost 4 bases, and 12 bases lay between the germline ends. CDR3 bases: TGTGCCAGCAGTCCACAGGGAACCTATGGCTACACCTTC. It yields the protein CASSPQGTYGYTF.

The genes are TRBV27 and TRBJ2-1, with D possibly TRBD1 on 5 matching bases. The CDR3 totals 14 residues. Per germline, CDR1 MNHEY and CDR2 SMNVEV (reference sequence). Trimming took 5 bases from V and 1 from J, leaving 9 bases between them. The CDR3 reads CASSQGRSYNEQFF. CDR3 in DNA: TGTGCCAGCAGTCAGGGTAGGTCCTACAATGAGCAGTTCTTC.

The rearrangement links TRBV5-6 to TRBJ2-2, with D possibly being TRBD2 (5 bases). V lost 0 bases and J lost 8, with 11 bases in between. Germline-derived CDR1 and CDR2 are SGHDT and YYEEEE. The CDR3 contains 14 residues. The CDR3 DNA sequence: TGTGCCAGCAGCTTGGGGGGAGAAGGAGGGGAGCTGTTTTTT. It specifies CASSLGGEGGELFF.

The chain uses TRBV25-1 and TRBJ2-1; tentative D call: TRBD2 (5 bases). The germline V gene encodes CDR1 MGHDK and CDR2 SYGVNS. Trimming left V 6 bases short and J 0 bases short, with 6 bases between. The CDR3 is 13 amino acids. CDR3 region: CASSGNSYNEQFF. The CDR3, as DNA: TGTGCCAGCAGCGGGAACTCCTACAATGAGCAGTTCTTC. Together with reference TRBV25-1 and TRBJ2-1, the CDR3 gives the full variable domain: EADIYQTPRYLVIGTGKKITLECSQTMGHDKMYWYQQDPGMELHLIHYSYGVNSTEKGDLSSESTVSRIRTEHFPLTLESARPSHTSQYLCASSGNSYNEQFFGPGTRLTVL.

The CDR3 nucleotides read TGTGCCAGCAGCTTGACAGGGGGCTCGGCCAAAAACATTCAGTACTTC. This gives the protein CASSLTGGSAKNIQYF. This rearrangement joins TRBV5-6 to TRBJ2-4; 9 nucleotides agree with TRBD1. J was trimmed by 1 base and V by 1 base; bases with no gene match: 3. Germline V gene lookup returns CDR1 SGHDT and CDR2 YYEEEE. This CDR3 region has 16 residues.

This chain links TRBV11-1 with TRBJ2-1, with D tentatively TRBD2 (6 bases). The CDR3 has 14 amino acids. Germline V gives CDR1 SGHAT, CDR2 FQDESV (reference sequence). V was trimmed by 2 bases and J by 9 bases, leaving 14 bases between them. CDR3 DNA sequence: TGTGCCAGCAGCTTATTAGCGGTGAAGGGTGAGCAGTTCTTC. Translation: CASSLLAVKGEQFF.

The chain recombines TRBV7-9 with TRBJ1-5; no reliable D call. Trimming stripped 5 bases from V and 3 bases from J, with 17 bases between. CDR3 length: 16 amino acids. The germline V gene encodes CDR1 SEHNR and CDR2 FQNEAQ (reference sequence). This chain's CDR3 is CASSTNEGWDNQPQHF. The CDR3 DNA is TGTGCCAGCAGCACCAATGAAGGATGGGACAATCAGCCCCAGCATTTT.

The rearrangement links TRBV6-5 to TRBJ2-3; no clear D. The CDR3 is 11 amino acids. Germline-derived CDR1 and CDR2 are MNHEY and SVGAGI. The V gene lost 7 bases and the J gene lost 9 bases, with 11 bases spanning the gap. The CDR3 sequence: CASTQFGTQYF. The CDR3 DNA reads TGTGCCAGCACTCAGTTCGGGACGCAGTATTTT.

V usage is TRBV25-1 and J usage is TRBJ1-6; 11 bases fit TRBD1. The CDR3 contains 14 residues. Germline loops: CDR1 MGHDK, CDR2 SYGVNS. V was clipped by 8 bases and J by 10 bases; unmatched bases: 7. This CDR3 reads CASGLGTGGSPLHF. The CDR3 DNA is TGTGCCAGCGGCCTGGGGACAGGGGGATCACCCCTCCACTTT. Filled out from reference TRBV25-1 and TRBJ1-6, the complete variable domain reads EADIYQTPRYLVIGTGKKITLECSQTMGHDKMYWYQQDPGMELHLIHYSYGVNSTEKGDLSSESTVSRIRTEHFPLTLESARPSHTSQYLCASGLGTGGSPLHFGNGTRLTVT.

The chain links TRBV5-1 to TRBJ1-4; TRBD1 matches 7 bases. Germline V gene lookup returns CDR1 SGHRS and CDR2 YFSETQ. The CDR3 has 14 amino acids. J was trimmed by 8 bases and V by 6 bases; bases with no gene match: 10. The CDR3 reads CASKEPHRGEKLFF. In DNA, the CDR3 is TGCGCCAGCAAAGAGCCCCACAGGGGCGAAAAACTGTTTTTT.

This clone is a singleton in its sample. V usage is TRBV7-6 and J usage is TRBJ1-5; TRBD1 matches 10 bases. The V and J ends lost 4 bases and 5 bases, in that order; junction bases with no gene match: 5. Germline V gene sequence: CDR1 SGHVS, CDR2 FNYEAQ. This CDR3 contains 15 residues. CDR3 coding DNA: TGTGCCAGCAGCTCCGGGACAGGGGAAGATCAGCCCCAGCATTTT. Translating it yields CASSSGTGEDQPQHF.

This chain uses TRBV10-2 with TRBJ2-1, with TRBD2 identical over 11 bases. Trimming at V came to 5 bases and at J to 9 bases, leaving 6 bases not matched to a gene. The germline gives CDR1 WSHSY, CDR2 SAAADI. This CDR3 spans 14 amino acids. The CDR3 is CASSLSGGESEQFF. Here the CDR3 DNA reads TGCGCCAGCAGTCTTAGCGGGGGGGAGAGTGAGCAGTTCTTC.

CDR3 residues: CASSPQSGRYEQYF. CDR3 nucleotide sequence: TGTGCCAGCAGCCCTCAGAGCGGGCGGTACGAGCAGTACTTC. The rearrangement uses TRBV7-2 and TRBJ2-7, with D possibly matching TRBD2 (6 bases). The V end lost 5 bases, the J end lost 4 bases, and 15 bases lay between the germline ends. The CDR3 has 14 residues. Germline CDR1 is SGHTA and CDR2 is FQGNSA.

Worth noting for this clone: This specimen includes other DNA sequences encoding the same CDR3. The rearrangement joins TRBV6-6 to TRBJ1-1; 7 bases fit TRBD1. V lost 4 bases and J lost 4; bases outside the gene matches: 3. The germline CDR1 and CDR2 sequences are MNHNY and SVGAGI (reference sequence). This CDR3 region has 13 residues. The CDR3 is CASSFQGGTEAFF. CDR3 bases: TGTGCCAGCAGTTTTCAGGGGGGCACTGAAGCTTTCTTT.

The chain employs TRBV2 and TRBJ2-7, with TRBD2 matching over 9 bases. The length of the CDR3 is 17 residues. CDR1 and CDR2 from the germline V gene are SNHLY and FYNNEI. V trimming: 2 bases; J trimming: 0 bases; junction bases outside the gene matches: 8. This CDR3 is CASSEWPSGTLSYEQYF. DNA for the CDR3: TGTGCCAGCAGTGAATGGCCTAGCGGGACCCTCTCCTACGAGCAGTACTTC. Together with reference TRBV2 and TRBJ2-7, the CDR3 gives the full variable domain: EPEVTQTPSHQVTQMGQEVILRCVPISNHLYFYWYRQILGQKVEFLVSFYNNEISEKSEIFDDQFSVERPDGSNFTLKIRSTKLEDSAMYFCASSEWPSGTLSYEQYFGPGTRLTVT.

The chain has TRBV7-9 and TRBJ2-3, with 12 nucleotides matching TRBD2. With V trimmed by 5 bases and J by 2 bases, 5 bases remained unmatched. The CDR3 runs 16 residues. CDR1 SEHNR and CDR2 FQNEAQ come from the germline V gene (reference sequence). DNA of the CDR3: TGTGCCAGCAGCCTCGGGACTAGCGGGCCCACAGATACGCAGTATTTT. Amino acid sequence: CASSLGTSGPTDTQYF.

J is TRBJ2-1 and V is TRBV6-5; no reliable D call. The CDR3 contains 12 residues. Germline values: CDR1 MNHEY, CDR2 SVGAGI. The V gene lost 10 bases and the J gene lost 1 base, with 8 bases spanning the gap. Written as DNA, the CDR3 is TGTGCCACCGAGAATTCCTACAATGAGCAGTTCTTC. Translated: CATENSYNEQFF.

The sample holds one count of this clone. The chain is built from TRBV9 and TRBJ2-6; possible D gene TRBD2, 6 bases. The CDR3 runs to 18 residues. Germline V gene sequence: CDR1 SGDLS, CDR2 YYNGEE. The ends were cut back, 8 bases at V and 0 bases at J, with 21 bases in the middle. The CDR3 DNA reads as TGTGCCAGTTCGGGGCTTGGGGGGTTCCTCTCTGGGGCCAACGTCCTGACTTTC. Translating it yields CASSGLGGFLSGANVLTF.

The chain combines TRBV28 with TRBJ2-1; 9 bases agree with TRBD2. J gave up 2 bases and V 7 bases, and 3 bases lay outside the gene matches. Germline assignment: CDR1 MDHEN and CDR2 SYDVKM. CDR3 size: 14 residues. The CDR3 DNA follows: TGTGCCAGCATAGGCGGGGGGGCCTACAATGAGCAGTTCTTC. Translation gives CASIGGGAYNEQFF.

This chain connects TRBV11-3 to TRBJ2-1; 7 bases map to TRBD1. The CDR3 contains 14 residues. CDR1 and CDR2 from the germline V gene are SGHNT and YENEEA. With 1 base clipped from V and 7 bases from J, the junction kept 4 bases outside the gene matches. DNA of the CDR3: TGTGCCAGCAGCTTAGCTGGCAGGGGGAATGAGCAGTTCTTC. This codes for CASSLAGRGNEQFF.

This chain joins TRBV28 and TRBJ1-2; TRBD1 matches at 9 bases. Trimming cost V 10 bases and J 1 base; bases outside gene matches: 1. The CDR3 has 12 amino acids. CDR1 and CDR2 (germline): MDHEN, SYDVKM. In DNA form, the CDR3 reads TGTGCCAACAGGGGGCGTAACTATGGCTACACCTTC. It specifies CANRGRNYGYTF.

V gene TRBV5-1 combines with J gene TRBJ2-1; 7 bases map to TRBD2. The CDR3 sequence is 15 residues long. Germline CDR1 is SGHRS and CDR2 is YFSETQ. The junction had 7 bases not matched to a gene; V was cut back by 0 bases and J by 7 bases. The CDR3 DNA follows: TGCGCCAGCAGCTTGGGGGACCAGCGGGGTAATGAGCAGTTCTTC. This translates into CASSLGDQRGNEQFF.